A single sample gave rise to the 8 T cell receptor beta chains below, sequenced in a study of cytomegalovirus exposure and HLA in healthy donors. PCR involved 60 Vbeta and 13 Jbeta primers. Assay: immunoSEQ multiplex PCR; the TCRdb copy retains only in-frame clones and omits some. The sample consists of 65,000 or so clones, 62% of them appearing once. Sequencing was carried out using PBMCs. These receptors were obtained from a man aged 25-45 years in good health and CMV-seronegative.

This chain connects TRBV6-6 to TRBJ2-7, with D perhaps TRBD2 (5 bases). CDR3 length: 12 amino acids. Germline V gene lookup returns CDR1 MNHNY and CDR2 SVGAGI (reference sequence). Trimming took 6 bases from V and 4 from J, leaving 10 bases between them. The CDR3 bases are TGTGCCAGCAGGGCGGGCGGGTACGAGCAGTACTTC. Its translation: CASRAGGYEQYF.

Details on this clone: One end of the junction fails to match germline, which may point to a read error. In DNA, the CDR3 is TGTGCCAGCAGCTTAAGCGGTTCTGACTACGGCTACACCTTC. As protein: CASSLSGSDYGYTF. J is TRBJ1-2 and V is TRBV7-9; unclear D gene. From germline, CDR1 is SEHNR and CDR2 FQNEAQ (reference sequence). The CDR3 extends over 14 amino acids.

The V call is TRBV29-1, the J call TRBJ1-2; TRBD1 agrees at 9 bases. Germline CDR1 and CDR2: SQVTM and ANQGSEA. CDR3 size: 15 residues. V dropped 4 bases and J dropped 6; count of bases not matched to a gene: 12. The CDR3 nucleotides read TGCAGCGTTGTCATTAAGGGGCACAGGGGGCATGGCTACACCTTC. Translation gives CSVVIKGHRGHGYTF.

This rearrangement joins TRBV4-1 to TRBJ2-2, with 11 bases that match TRBD2. The junction had 13 bases not matched to a gene; V was cut back by 0 bases and J by 4 bases. The CDR3 has 20 amino acids. In germline, CDR1 is MGHRA, CDR2 YSYEKL. This chain's CDR3 is CASSQDWRASGGSGTGELFF. The CDR3 nucleotides read TGCGCCAGCAGCCAAGATTGGAGGGCTAGCGGGGGGTCGGGCACCGGGGAGCTGTTTTTT.

J is TRBJ1-1 and V is TRBV30, with TRBD1 matching over 8 bases. The CDR3 runs to 14 residues. With 1 base clipped from V and 5 bases from J, the junction kept 6 bases outside the gene matches. Germline values: CDR1 GTSNPN, CDR2 SVGIG (reference sequence). CDR3 sequence reads: CAWSGRQGRTEAFF. The CDR3 nucleotides are TGTGCCTGGAGTGGCCGACAGGGGAGGACTGAAGCTTTCTTT.

V is TRBV7-6 and J is TRBJ2-3, with D possibly being TRBD2 (7 bases). Trimming took off 1 base at V and 6 bases at J, with 11 bases between the two ends. CDR1 is SGHVS and CDR2 is FNYEAQ in the germline V gene. The CDR3 is 14 amino acids. The CDR3 loop reads CASSLGGGRDTQYF. CDR3 coding DNA: TGTGCCAGCAGCTTAGGGGGGGGCAGGGATACGCAGTATTTT.

This clone appeared a few times. V and J are TRBV18 and TRBJ2-1, with 8 bases that match TRBD1. V shed 4 bases and J 4 bases; nucleotides not matched to a gene: 0. The CDR3 length is 13 residues. In germline, CDR1 is KGHSH, CDR2 LQKENI. The CDR3 sequence is CASSRTGYNEQFF. In DNA form, the CDR3 reads TGTGCCAGCTCACGGACAGGGTACAATGAGCAGTTCTTC.

This clone was counted once. V and J are TRBV6-5 and TRBJ1-1; D not resolved. The CDR3 is 13 amino acids. The germline gives CDR1 MNHEY, CDR2 SVGAGI. Between the trimmed V and J ends, which lost 0 bases and 11 bases, there was a span of 13 bases. The CDR3 reads CASSYSTGMEAFF. The CDR3 nucleotides read TGTGCCAGCAGTTACTCGACGGGGATGGAGGCTTTCTTT.